The 12 T cell receptor beta chains listed next were all sequenced from one sample in a study of T-cell memory formation after mild COVID-19. TCRdb re-called the 5' RACE reads with MiXCR, one entry per CDR3 protein. Among about half a million distinct CDR3 sequences listed, 18% were seen once. The sample was PBMCs or a T cell subset sorted from them (not recorded which). All receptors come from an adult woman who had mild COVID-19 (a few samples of this study predate the infection). Cell type and time point are not known.

V usage is TRBV6-2 or TRBV6-3 and J usage is TRBJ2-1; D gene unclear. The CDR3 consists of 15 residues. The V and J ends lost 6 bases and 2 bases respectively, with 14 bases between them. Germline CDR1 reads MNHEY; CDR2 reads SVGEGT. CDR3 amino acids: CASSLQPITYNEQFF. DNA of the CDR3: TGTGCCAGCAGCCTACAGCCTATTACCTACAATGAGCAGTTCTTC.

The chain employs TRBV15 and TRBJ2-2; D not resolved. CDR1 is LNHNV, CDR2 YYDKDF, per germline (reference sequence). This CDR3 has 15 residues. V was shortened by 6 bases and J by 0 bases, with 11 bases between the two germline ends. DNA of the CDR3: TGTGCCACCAGAAGTTCCCCCGCGAACACCGGGGAGCTGTTTTTT. Amino acids: CATRSSPANTGELFF.

This clonotype was recorded a few times. The chain couples TRBV10-3 to TRBJ2-7; D assignment may be TRBD1 or TRBD2 (5 bases each). The V gene lost 3 bases and the J gene lost 5 bases, with 20 bases spanning the gap. The CDR3 spans 16 residues. Germline CDR1 ENHRY, CDR2 SYGVKD. For the CDR3, the DNA is TGTGCCATCAGTGACACTCTCGGGAAGGGGTCGAACGAGCAGTACTTC. Amino acid sequence: CAISDTLGKGSNEQYF.

CDR3 protein: CASRNRYQETQYF. The CDR3 nucleotides read TGTGCCAGCAGAAACCGGTACCAAGAGACCCAGTACTTC. The chain couples TRBV6-5 to TRBJ2-5, with unresolved D. CDR1 and CDR2 from the germline V gene are MNHEY and SVGAGI. V was shortened by 6 bases and J by 0 bases, with 8 bases between the two germline ends. The CDR3 loop spans 13 amino acids.

In this sample, this clonotype turned up a few times. The rearrangement links TRBV27 to TRBJ1-1; TRBD1 matches at 9 bases. Germline V lookup: CDR1 MNHEY, CDR2 SMNVEV (reference sequence). The V gene end was trimmed by 6 bases and the J gene end by 6 bases; junction bases not matched to a gene: 8. The CDR3 spans 14 residues. CDR3 in DNA: TGTGCCAGCAGCCCCGGGACAGGGATCGCTGAAGCTTTCTTT. Encoded protein: CASSPGTGIAEAFF.

This sequence joins TRBV7-6 and TRBJ2-7; 7 positions match TRBD2. Germline values: CDR1 SGHVS, CDR2 FNYEAQ. With 5 bases clipped from V and 2 bases from J, the junction kept 18 bases outside the gene matches. The CDR3 is 18 amino acids. CDR3 sequence (DNA): TGTGCCAGCAGCCGATGGACTTTAGCGGGCGCACAAGCCTACGAGCAGTACTTC. This translates into CASSRWTLAGAQAYEQYF.

This clonotype has more than one count but fewer than ten. The chain has TRBV20-1 and TRBJ2-1, with 12 bases that match TRBD2. This CDR3 spans 14 amino acids. V shed 2 bases, J shed 9 bases, and the junction held 5 bases outside the gene matches. The V gene's germline CDR1 is DFQATT and CDR2 SNEGSKA (reference sequence). The CDR3 nucleotides read TGCAGTGCTAGACTAGCGGGGGGGCAGAGTGAGCAGTTCTTC. Translation gives CSARLAGGQSEQFF.

There are a few counts of this clonotype. V is TRBV14 and J is TRBJ2-7, with 7 bases identical to TRBD1. There are 14 residues in the CDR3. The ends lost 4 bases at V and 5 bases at J; junction bases unmatched: 8. CDR1 and CDR2 (germline): SGHDN, FVKESK. CDR3 DNA sequence: TGTGCCAGCAGCCTCCGGGACAGCCTCCACGAGCAGTACTTC. Protein: CASSLRDSLHEQYF.

This sequence joins TRBV29-1 and TRBJ2-7; 12 nucleotides match TRBD2. The J segment lost 2 bases and the V segment lost 6 bases, leaving 5 bases of the junction unmatched. The germline V gene encodes CDR1 SQVTM and CDR2 ANQGSEA. This CDR3 contains 14 residues. The CDR3 nucleotides read TGCAGCGTAGCTAGCGGGAGGGCCCCCTACGAGCAGTACTTC. Amino acids: CSVASGRAPYEQYF.

The CDR3 sequence: CASSLSGREGEKLFF. CDR3 coding DNA: TGCGCCAGCAGCTTGTCGGGCAGGGAGGGTGAAAAACTGTTTTTT. The chain recombines TRBV5-1 with TRBJ1-4; D may be TRBD1 (5 bases). This CDR3 has 15 residues. The germline V and J ends were trimmed by 1 base and 7 bases, with 14 bases remaining between them. Germline V gives CDR1 SGHRS, CDR2 YFSETQ.

This clonotype was seen more than once but under ten times. The chain uses TRBV20-1 and TRBJ2-7; D possibly corresponds to TRBD1 (6 bases). Germline V CDR1 and CDR2: DFQATT, SNEGSKA (reference sequence). V was clipped by 6 bases and J by 3 bases, with 15 bases between them. CDR3 length equals 13 residues. CDR3 sequence (DNA): TGCAGTGCCATCCGGGACATGATCTACGAGCAGTACTTC. Translating gives CSAIRDMIYEQYF.

This clonotype was seen more than once but under ten times. The V and J genes are TRBV5-1 and TRBJ1-1; tentatively, D is TRBD1 (5 bases). V lost 1 base to trimming and J lost 4 bases, with 14 bases between them. The CDR3 is made up of 15 amino acids. The germline CDR1 and CDR2 sequences are SGHRS and YFSETQ. DNA of the CDR3: TGCGCCAGCAGCTTGTCGGCGGCGGGGGGCACTGAAGCTTTCTTT. It codes for CASSLSAAGGTEAFF.